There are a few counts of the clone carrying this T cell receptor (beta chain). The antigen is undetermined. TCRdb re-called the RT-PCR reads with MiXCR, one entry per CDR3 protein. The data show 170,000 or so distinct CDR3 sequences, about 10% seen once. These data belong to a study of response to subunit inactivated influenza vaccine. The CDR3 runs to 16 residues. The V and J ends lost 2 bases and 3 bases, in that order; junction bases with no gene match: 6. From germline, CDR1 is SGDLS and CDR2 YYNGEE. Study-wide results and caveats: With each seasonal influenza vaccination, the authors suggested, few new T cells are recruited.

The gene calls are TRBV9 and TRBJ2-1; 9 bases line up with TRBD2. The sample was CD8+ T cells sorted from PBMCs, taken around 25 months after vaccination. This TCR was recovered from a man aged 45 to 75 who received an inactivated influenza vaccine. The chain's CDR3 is CASSVGGGAVYNEQFF. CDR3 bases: TGTGCCAGCAGCGTGGGCGGGGGGGCGGTCTACAATGAGCAGTTCTTC.